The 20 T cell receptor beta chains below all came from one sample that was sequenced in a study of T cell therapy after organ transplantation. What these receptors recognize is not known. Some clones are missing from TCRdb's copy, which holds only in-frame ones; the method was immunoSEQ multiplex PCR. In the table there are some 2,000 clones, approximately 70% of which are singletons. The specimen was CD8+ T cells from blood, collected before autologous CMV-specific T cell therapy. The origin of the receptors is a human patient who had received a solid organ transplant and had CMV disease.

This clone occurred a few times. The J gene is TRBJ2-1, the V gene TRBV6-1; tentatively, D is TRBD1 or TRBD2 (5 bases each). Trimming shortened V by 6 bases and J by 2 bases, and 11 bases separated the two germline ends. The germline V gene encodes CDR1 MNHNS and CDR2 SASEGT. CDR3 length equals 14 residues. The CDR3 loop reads CASRDWGTYNEQFF. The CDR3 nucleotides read TGTGCCAGCAGAGACTGGGGGACCTACAATGAGCAGTTCTTC.

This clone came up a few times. The CDR3 sequence is CASSLGTSGSDSTDTQYF. The CDR3 coding sequence is TGTGCCAGCAGCCTGGGGACTAGCGGGAGCGACAGCACAGATACGCAGTATTTT. The chain joins TRBV9 to TRBJ2-3, with 14 bases fitting TRBD2. The CDR3 consists of 18 residues. Germline V gene lookup returns CDR1 SGDLS and CDR2 YYNGEE. V lost 4 bases to trimming and J lost 0 bases; unmatched junction nucleotides: 7.

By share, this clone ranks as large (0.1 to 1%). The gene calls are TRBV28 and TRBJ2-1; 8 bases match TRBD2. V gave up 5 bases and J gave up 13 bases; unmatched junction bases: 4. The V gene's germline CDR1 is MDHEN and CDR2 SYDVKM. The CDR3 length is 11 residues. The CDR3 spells CASSAGGVQFF. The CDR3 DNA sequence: TGTGCCAGCAGTGCGGGGGGCGTTCAGTTCTTC.

CDR3 in amino acids: CASSSGHTDYEQYF. The CDR3 DNA reads TGTGCCAGCAGCTCCGGACATACGGACTACGAGCAGTACTTC. The chain combines TRBV11-2 with TRBJ2-7; D possibly corresponds to TRBD1 (5 bases). The V gene lost 4 bases and the J gene lost 3 bases, with 13 bases spanning the gap. The CDR3 is 14 amino acids. CDR1 and CDR2 from the germline V gene are SGHAT and FQNNGV.

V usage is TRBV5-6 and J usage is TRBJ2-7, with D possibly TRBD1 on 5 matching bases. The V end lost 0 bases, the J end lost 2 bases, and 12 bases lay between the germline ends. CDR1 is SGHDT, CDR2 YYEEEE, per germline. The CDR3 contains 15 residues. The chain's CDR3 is CASSLADQGTYEQYF. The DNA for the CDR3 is TGTGCCAGCAGCTTGGCCGATCAGGGAACCTACGAGCAGTACTTC.

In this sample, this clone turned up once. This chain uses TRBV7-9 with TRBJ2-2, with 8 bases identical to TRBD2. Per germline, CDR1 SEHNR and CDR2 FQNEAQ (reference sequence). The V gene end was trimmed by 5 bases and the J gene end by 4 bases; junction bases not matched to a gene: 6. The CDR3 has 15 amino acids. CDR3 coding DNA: TGTGCCAGCAGCCCCAGCGGGAGAGGCACCGGGGAGCTGTTTTTT. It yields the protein CASSPSGRGTGELFF.

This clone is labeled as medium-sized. The CDR3: CASSLKVRGEQFF. For the CDR3, the DNA is TGTGCCAGCAGCTTAAAGGTGCGGGGTGAGCAGTTCTTC. This rearrangement joins TRBV7-9 to TRBJ2-1; possibly TRBD2 for D (6 bases). With 2 bases removed from V and 9 bases from J, the gap between germline ends came to 11 bases. Germline V gives CDR1 SEHNR, CDR2 FQNEAQ (reference sequence). The CDR3 has 13 residues.

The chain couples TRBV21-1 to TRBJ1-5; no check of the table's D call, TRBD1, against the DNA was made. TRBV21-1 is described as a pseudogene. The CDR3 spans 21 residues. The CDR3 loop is CASSNLRDRGGGIGGNQPQHF. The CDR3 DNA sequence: TGTGCCAGCAGCAATCTCCGGGACAGGGGAGGAGGGATTGGGGGCAATCAGCCCCAGCATTTT.

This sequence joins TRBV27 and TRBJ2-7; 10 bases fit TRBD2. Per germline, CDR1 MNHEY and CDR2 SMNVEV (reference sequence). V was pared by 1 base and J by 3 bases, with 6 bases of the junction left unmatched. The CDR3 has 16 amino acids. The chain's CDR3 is CASSLWTSGNNYEQYF. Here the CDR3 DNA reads TGTGCCAGCAGTTTATGGACTAGCGGAAACAACTACGAGCAGTACTTC.

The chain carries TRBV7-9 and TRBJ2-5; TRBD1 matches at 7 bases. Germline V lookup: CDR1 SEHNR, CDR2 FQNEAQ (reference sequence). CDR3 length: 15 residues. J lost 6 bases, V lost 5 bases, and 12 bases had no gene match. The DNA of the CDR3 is TGTGCCAGCAGCGGAACCCTGACAGGGATGAAGACCCAGTACTTC. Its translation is CASSGTLTGMKTQYF.

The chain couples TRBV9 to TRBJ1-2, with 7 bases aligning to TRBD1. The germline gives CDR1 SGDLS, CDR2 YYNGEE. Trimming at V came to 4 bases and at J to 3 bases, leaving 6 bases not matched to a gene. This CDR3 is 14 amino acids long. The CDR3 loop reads CASSPPGTDYGYTF. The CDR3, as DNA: TGTGCCAGCAGCCCTCCCGGGACAGACTATGGCTACACCTTC.

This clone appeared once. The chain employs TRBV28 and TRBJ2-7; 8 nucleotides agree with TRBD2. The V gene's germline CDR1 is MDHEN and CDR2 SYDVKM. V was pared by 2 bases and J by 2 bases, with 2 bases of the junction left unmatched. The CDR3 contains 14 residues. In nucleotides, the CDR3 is TGTGCCAGCAGTTTAGCCGGGGGGGCCTACGAGCAGTACTTC. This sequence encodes CASSLAGGAYEQYF.

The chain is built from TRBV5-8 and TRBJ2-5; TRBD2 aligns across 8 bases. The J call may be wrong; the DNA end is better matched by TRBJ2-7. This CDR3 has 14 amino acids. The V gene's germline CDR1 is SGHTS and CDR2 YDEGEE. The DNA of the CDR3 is TGTGCCAGCAGTCCTGAACGGGGGGGGCACGAGCAGTACTTC. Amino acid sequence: CASSPERGGHEQYF.

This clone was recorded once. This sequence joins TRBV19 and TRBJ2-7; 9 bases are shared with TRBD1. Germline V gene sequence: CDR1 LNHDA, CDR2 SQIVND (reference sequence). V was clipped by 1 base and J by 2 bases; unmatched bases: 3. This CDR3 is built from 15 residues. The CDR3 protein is CASSIGQGGTYEQYF. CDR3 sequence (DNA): TGTGCCAGTAGTATAGGACAGGGGGGGACCTACGAGCAGTACTTC.

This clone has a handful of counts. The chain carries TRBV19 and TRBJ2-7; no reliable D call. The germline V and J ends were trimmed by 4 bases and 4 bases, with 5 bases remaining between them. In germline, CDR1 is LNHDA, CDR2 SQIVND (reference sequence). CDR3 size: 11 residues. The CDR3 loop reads CASSRGYEQYF. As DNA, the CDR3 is TGTGCCAGTAGTAGGGGATACGAGCAGTACTTC.

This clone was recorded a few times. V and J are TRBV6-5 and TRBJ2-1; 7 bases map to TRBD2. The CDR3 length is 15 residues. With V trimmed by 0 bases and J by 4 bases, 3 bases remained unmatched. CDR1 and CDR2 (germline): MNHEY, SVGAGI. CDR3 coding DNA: TGTGCCAGCAGTTACTCTGGCGGGAGTTACAATGAGCAGTTCTTC. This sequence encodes CASSYSGGSYNEQFF.

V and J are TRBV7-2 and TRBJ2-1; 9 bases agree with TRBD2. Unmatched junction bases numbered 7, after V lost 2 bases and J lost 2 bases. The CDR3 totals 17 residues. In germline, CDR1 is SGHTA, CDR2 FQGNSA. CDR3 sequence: CASSLSGLAYTYNEQFF. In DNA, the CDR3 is TGTGCCAGCAGCTTATCCGGACTAGCGTACACCTACAATGAGCAGTTCTTC. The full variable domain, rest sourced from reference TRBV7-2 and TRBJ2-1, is GAGVSQSPSNKVTEKGKDVELRCDPISGHTALYWYRQSLGQGLEFLIYFQGNSAPDKSGLPSDRFSAERTGGSVSTLTIQRTQQEDSAVYLCASSLSGLAYTYNEQFFGPGTRLTVL.

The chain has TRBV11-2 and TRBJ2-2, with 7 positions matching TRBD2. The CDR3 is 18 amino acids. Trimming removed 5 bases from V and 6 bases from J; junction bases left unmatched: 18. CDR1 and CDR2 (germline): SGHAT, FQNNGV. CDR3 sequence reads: CASSQEIRTSGKSGELFF. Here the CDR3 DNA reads TGTGCCAGCAGCCAAGAAATACGGACCAGCGGGAAATCCGGGGAGCTGTTTTTT.

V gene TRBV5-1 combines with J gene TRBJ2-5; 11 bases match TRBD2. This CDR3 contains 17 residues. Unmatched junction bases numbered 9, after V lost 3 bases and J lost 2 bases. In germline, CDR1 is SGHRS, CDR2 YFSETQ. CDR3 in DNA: TGCGCCAGCAGCTGGCCGGGACTAGCGGAGAGACAAGAGACCCAGTACTTC. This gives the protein CASSWPGLAERQETQYF.

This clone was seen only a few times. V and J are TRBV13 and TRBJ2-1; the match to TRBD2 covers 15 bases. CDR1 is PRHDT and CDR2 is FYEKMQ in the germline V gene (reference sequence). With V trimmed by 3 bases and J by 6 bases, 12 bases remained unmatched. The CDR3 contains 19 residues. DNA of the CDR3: TGTGCCAGCAGCTTGTGGACTAGCGGGAGGGCCGACCGCTTCAATGAGCAGTTCTTC. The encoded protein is CASSLWTSGRADRFNEQFF.